This is a list of T cell receptor beta chains from one sample in a study of blood T cell repertoires in COVID-19. Data came from immunoSEQ multiplex PCR; TCRdb stores just in-frame clones and leaves some out. The repertoire holds more than 150,000 clones, with approximately 94% as singletons. The sample taken for sequencing was peripheral blood. The source is a man aged 25 to 40 with COVID-19, enrolled during active disease. CDR3s include the opening cysteine and the closing phenylalanine or tryptophan. A D gene is named only where the DNA matches it firmly. Expanded clones are given a class, and other clones once, few, many or no size at all.

V,J,size,D,DNA,CDR3
TRBV3-1/TRBV3-2,TRBJ2-7,NA,NA,TGTGCCAGCAGCCAAGGGGGGCGAGGCTCCTACGAGCAGTACTTC,CASSQGGRGSYEQYF
TRBV5-1,TRBJ2-1,NA,TRBD1,TGCGCCAGCAGCAGCGGACAGGGGGTTACCTACAATGAGCAGTTCTTC,CASSSGQGVTYNEQFF
TRBV6-5,TRBJ1-1,NA,NA,TGTGCCAGCAGTACTGGGACTTTCGGGGGCACTGAAGCTTTCTTT,CASSTGTFGGTEAFF
TRBV18,TRBJ2-5,once,NA,TGTGCCAGCTCACTACGACAGGAGCAAGAGACCCAGTACTTC,CASSLRQEQETQYF
TRBV25-1,TRBJ2-3,NA,NA,TGTGCCAGCGGCGGGGATACGCAGTATTTT,CASGGDTQYF
TRBV13,TRBJ2-2,few,TRBD2,TGTGCCAGCAGCTTAGGGCTAGCGGGGAACACCGGGGAGCTGTTTTTT,CASSLGLAGNTGELFF
TRBV4-2,TRBJ1-4,NA,TRBD1,TGTGCCAGCAGCCAAGCAGGGACAGGGGATGAAAAACTGTTTTTT,CASSQAGTGDEKLFF
TRBV20-1,TRBJ2-2,NA,NA,TGCAGTGCTAGAGATGGCCGGGAGCTGTTTTTT,CSARDGRELFF
TRBV3-1/TRBV3-2,TRBJ1-2,NA,NA,TGTGCCAGCAGCCAAGATGTAGGCAGGGTGGACTATGGCTACACCTTC,CASSQDVGRVDYGYTF
TRBV29-1,TRBJ1-1,NA,TRBD1,TGCAGCGGCTCGACAGGGGGCAAGTACACTGAAGCTTTCTTT,CSGSTGGKYTEAFF
TRBV19,TRBJ2-1,NA,TRBD2,TGTGCCAGTGCCTCTCTTAGCGGGGGGACTTACAATGAGCAGTTCTTC,CASASLSGGTYNEQFF
TRBV3-1/TRBV3-2,TRBJ2-5,NA,NA,TGTGCCAGCAGCCAAGTGAGAGGGACCCAGTACTTC,CASSQVRGTQYF
TRBV5-4,TRBJ2-5,NA,TRBD2,TGTGCCAGCAGCTACTCGGCGGGAGCTCAAGAGACCCAGTACTTC,CASSYSAGAQETQYF
TRBV7-9,TRBJ1-4,NA,NA,TGTGCCAGCAGCTTAGTTTCGGGGGAAAAACTGTTTTTT,CASSLVSGEKLFF
TRBV28,TRBJ1-5,NA,TRBD1,TGTGCCAGCAGTAGCCCAGGGGGGCTTCAGCCCCAGCATTTT,CASSSPGGLQPQHF
TRBV5-1,TRBJ1-1,NA,TRBD1,TGCGCCAGCAGCTTACGGGCAGGGGGAGGCACTGAAGCTTTCTTT,CASSLRAGGGTEAFF
TRBV6-6,TRBJ1-1,NA,TRBD1,TGTGCCAGCAGTTTCACAGGGGCGGCGAGCACTGAAGCTTTCTTT,CASSFTGAASTEAFF
TRBV9,TRBJ1-2,NA,NA,TGTGCCAGCAGCGTAGGTGACAGTCACTATGGCTACACCTTC,CASSVGDSHYGYTF
TRBV6-5,TRBJ2-2,few,NA,TGTGCCAGCAAAAGGTCCGAGGAGGGGGAGCTGTTTTTT,CASKRSEEGELFF
TRBV12-3/TRBV12-4,TRBJ1-5,NA,NA,TGTGCCAGCAGCTGGGCGGGGTCACAGCCCCAGCATTTT,CASSWAGSQPQHF
TRBV19,TRBJ2-2,NA,TRBD2,TGTGCCAGTAGTAGGCGCGGGGGGGTAACCGGGGAGCTGTTTTTT,CASSRRGGVTGELFF
TRBV7-2,TRBJ1-1,NA,NA,TGTGCCAGCAGCCTCCGAACCGGGGTACTGGAGATGGTAGCTTTCTTT,CASSLRTGVLEMVAFF
TRBV5-4,TRBJ1-2,NA,TRBD1,TGTGCCAGCAGCCAGAGGACAGGGCGAGGCTACACCTTC,CASSQRTGRGYTF
TRBV14,TRBJ2-1,NA,NA,TGTGCCAGCAGCCAAATAGGAGATAATGAGCAGTTCTTC,CASSQIGDNEQFF
TRBV6-5,TRBJ1-1,NA,NA,TGTGCCAGCACGGCGGTGAACACTGAAGCTTTCTTT,CASTAVNTEAFF